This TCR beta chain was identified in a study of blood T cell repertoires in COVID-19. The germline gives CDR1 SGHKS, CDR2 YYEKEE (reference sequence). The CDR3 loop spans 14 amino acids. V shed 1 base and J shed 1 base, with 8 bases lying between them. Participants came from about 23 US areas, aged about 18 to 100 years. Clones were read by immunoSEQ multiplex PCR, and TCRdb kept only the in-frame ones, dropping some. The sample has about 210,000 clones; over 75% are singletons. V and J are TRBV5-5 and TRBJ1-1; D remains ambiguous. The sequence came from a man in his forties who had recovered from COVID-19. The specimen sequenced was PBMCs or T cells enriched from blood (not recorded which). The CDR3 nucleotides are TGTGCCAGCAGCTTGTACGGGAGGAACACTGAAGCTTTCTTT. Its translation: CASSLYGRNTEAFF.